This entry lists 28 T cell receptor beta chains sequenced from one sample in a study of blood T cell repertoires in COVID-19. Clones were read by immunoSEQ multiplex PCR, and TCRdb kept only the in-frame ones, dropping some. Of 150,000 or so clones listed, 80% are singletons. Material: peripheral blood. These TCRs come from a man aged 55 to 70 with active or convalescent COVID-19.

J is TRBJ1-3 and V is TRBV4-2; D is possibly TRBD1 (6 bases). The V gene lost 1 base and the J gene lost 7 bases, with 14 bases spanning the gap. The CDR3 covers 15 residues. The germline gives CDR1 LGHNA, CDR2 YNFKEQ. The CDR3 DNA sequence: TGTGCCAGCAGCCAAGTGCAGGGGTCACCCAACACCATATATTTT. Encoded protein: CASSQVQGSPNTIYF.

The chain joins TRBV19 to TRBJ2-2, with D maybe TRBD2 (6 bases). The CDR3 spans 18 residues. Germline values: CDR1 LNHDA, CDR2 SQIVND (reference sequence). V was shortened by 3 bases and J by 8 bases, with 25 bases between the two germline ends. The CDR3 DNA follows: TGTGCCAGTAGTATTAGGTTCGGAGGGACGGGACTTTTAGGGGAGCTGTTTTTT. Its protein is CASSIRFGGTGLLGELFF.

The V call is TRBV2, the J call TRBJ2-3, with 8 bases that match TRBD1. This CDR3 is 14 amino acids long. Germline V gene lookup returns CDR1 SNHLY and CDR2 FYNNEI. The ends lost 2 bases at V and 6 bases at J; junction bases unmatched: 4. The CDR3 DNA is TGTGCCAGCAGTGAACAGGGGGCTGGTGATACGCAGTATTTT. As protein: CASSEQGAGDTQYF.

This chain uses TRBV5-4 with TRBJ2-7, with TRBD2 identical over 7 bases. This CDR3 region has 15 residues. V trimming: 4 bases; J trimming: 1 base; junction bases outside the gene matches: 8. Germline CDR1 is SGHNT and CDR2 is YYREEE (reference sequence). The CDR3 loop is CASSHQRDRSYEQYF. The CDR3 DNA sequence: TGTGCCAGCAGCCACCAGCGGGACCGATCCTACGAGCAGTACTTC. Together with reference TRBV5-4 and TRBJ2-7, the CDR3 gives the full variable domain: ETGVTQSPTHLIKTRGQQVTLRCSSQSGHNTVSWYQQALGQGPQFIFQYYREEENGRGNFPPRFSGLQFPNYSSELNVNALELDDSALYLCASSHQRDRSYEQYFGPGTRLTVT.

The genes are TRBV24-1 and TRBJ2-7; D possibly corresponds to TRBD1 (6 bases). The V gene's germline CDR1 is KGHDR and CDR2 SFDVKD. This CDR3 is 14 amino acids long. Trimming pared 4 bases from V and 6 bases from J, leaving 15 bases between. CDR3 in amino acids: CATSDARRGGEQYF. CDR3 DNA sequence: TGTGCCACCAGTGACGCCCGCAGGGGCGGCGAGCAGTACTTC.

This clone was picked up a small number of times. Written as DNA, the CDR3 is TGCGCCAGCAGCCCTGGACAGGATCATGAGACCCAGTACTTC. Translated: CASSPGQDHETQYF. This rearrangement joins TRBV5-1 to TRBJ2-5; 7 bases map to TRBD1. Trimming took 4 bases from V and 5 from J; bases not matched to a gene: 8. The CDR3 totals 14 residues. The V gene's germline CDR1 is SGHRS and CDR2 YFSETQ.

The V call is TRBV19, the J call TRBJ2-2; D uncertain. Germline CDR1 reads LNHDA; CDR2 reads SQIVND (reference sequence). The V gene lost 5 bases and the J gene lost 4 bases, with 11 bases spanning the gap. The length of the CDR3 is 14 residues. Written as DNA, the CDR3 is TGTGCCAGTAGTTTTCCACACCGCACCGGGGAGCTGTTTTTT. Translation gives CASSFPHRTGELFF.

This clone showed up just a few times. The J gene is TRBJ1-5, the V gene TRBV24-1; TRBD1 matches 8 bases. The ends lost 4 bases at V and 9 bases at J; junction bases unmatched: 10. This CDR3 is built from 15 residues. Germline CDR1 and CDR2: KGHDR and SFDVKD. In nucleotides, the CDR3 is TGTGCCACCAGTGACTCCGGACAGGGTAGTGGGCCCCAGCATTTT. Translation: CATSDSGQGSGPQHF.

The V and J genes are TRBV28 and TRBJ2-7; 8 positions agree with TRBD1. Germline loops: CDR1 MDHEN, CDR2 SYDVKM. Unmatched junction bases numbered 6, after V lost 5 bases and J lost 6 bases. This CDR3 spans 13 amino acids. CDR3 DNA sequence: TGTGCCAGCAGTGGGGGAGACAGGGGCGAGCAGTACTTC. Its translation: CASSGGDRGEQYF.

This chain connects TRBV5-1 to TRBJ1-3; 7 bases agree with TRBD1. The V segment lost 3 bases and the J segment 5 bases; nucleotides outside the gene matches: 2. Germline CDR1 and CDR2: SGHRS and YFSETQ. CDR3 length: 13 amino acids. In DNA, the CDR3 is TGCGCCAGCAGCTCGGGACAGCGAAACACCATATATTTT. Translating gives CASSSGQRNTIYF.

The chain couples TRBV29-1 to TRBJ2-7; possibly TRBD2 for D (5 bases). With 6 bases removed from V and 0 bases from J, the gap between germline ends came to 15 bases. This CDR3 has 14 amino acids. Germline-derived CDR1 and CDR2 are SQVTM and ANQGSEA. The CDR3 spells CSVRRDLDSYEQYF. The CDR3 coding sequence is TGCAGCGTCCGCCGGGATTTGGACTCCTACGAGCAGTACTTC.

The DNA of the CDR3 is TGTGCCAGCAGCCCCCGGGATAGCGGGTCGCTCACAGATACGCAGTATTTT. Residues: CASSPRDSGSLTDTQYF. J is TRBJ2-3 and V is TRBV9, with 7 nucleotides matching TRBD2. Germline trimming cut 4 bases from V and 2 bases from J; bases unmatched to any gene: 13. The CDR3 extends over 17 amino acids. Germline V CDR1 and CDR2: SGDLS, YYNGEE. The full variable domain, rest sourced from reference TRBV9 and TRBJ2-3, is DSGVTQTPKHLITATGQRVTLRCSPRSGDLSVYWYQQSLDQGLQFLIQYYNGEERAKGNILERFSAQQFPDLHSELNLSSLELGDSALYFCASSPRDSGSLTDTQYFGPGTRLTVL.

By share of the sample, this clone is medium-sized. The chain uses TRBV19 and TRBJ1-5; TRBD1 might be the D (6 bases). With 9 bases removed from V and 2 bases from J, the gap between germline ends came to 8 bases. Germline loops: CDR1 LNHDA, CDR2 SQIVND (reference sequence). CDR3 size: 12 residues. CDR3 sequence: CASSGGNQPQHF. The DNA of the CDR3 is TGTGCCAGCTCAGGGGGCAATCAGCCCCAGCATTTT.

This chain's CDR3 is CAISEAGQGNQPQHF. CDR3 in DNA: TGTGCCATCAGTGAAGCAGGACAGGGCAATCAGCCCCAGCATTTT. The chain joins TRBV10-3 to TRBJ1-5, with 7 positions matching TRBD1. V lost 3 bases, J lost 2 bases, and 4 bases stayed unmatched. This CDR3 spans 15 amino acids. Per the germline V gene, CDR1 is ENHRY and CDR2 is SYGVKD.

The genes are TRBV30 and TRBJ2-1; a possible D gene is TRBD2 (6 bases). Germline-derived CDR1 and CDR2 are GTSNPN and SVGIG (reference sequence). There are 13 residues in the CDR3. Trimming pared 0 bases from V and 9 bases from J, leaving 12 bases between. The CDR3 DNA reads TGTGCCTGGAGTGTATGGGGGGTCGCTGAGCAGTTCTTC. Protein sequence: CAWSVWGVAEQFF.

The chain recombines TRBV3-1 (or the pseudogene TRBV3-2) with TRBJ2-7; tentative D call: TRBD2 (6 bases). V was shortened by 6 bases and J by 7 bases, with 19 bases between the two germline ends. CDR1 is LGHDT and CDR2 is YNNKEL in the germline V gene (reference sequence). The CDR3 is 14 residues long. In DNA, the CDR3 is TGTGCCAGCAGTTTCGGGAGTGGTCGTCAGGAGCAGTACTTC. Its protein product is CASSFGSGRQEQYF.

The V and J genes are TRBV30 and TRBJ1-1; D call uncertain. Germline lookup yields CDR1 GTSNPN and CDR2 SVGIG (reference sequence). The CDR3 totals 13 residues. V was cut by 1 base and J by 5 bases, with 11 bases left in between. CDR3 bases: TGTGCCTGGAGTGGCGGTGGAGGGACTGAAGCTTTCTTT. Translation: CAWSGGGGTEAFF.

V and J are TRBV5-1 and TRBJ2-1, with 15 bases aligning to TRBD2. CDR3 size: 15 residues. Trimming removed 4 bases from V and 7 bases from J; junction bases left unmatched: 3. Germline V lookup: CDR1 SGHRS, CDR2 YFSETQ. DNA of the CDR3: TGCGCCAGCAGCATCGGGACTAGCGGGGGGAATGAGCAGTTCTTC. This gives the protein CASSIGTSGGNEQFF.

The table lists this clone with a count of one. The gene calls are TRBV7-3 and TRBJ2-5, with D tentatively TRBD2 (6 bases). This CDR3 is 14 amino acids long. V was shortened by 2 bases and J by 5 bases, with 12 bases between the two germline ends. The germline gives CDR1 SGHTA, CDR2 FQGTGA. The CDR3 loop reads CASSLYGGTETQYF. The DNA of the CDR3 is TGTGCCAGCAGCTTATATGGGGGGACGGAGACCCAGTACTTC.

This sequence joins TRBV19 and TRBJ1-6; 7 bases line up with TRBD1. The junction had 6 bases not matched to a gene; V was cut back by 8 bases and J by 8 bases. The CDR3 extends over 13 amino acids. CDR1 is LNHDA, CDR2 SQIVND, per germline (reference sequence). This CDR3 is CASSGTADSPLHF. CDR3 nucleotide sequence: TGTGCCAGTTCCGGGACAGCAGATTCACCCCTCCACTTT. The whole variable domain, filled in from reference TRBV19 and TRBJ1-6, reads DGGITQSPKYLFRKEGQNVTLSCEQNLNHDAMYWYRQDPGQGLRLIYYSQIVNDFQKGDIAEGYSVSREKKESFPLTVTSAQKNPTAFYLCASSGTADSPLHFGNGTRLTVT.

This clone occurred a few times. The CDR3 spells CASSLAAYEQYF. CDR3 nucleotides: TGTGCCAGCTCACTAGCGGCCTACGAGCAGTACTTC. This chain links TRBV12-3 or TRBV12-4 with TRBJ2-7; 8 bases line up with TRBD2. V lost 8 bases to trimming and J lost 2 bases; unmatched junction nucleotides: 2. The CDR3 extends over 12 amino acids.

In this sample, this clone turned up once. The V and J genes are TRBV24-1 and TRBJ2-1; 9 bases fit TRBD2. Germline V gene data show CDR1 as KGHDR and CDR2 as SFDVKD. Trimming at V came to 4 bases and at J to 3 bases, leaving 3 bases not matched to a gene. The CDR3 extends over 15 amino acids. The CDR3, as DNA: TGTGCCACCAGTGAGAGACTAGCGGTCTACAATGAGCAGTTCTTC. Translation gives CATSERLAVYNEQFF.

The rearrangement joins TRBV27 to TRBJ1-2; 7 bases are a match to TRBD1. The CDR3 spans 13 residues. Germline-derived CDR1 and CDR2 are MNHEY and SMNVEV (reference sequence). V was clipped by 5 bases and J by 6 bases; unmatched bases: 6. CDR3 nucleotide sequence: TGTGCCAGCAGTCCTCTGACAGGGAATGGCTACACCTTC. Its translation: CASSPLTGNGYTF.

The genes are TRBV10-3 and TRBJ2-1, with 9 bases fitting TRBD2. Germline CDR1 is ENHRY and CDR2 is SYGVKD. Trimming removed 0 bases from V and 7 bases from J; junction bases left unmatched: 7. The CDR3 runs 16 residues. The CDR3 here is CAISESGGRASNEQFF. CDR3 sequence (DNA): TGTGCCATCAGTGAGTCCGGCGGGAGGGCTTCGAATGAGCAGTTCTTC.

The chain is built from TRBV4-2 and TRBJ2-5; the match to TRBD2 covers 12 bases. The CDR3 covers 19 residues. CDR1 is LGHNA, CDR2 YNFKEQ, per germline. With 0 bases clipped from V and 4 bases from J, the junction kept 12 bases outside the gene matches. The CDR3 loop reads CASSQDGTSGPERRETQYF. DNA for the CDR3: TGTGCCAGCAGCCAAGACGGGACTAGCGGGCCCGAGAGGCGAGAGACCCAGTACTTC.

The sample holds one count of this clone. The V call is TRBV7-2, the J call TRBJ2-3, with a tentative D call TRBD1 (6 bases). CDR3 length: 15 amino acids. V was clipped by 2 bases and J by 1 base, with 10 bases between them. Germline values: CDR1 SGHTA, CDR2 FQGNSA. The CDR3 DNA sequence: TGTGCCAGCAGCTTAATGGCAGGGGGCACAGATACGCAGTATTTT. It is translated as CASSLMAGGTDTQYF.

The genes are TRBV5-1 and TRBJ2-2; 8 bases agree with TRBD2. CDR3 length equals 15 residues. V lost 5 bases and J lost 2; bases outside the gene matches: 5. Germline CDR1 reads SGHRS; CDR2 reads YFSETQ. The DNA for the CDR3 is TGCGCCAGCAGATTAACTAGCGGTAACACCGGGGAGCTGTTTTTT. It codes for CASRLTSGNTGELFF.

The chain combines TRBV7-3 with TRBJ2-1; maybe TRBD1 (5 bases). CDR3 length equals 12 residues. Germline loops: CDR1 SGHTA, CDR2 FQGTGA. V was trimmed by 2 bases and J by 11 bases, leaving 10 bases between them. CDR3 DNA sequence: TGTGCCAGCAGCTTAGGTAGGGGTCAGCAGTTCTTC. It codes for CASSLGRGQQFF. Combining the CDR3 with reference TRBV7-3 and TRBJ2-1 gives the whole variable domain GAGVSQTPSNKVTEKGKYVELRCDPISGHTALYWYRQSLGQGPEFLIYFQGTGAADDSGLPNDRFFAVRPEGSVSTLKIQRTERGDSAVYLCASSLGRGQQFFGPGTRLTVL.